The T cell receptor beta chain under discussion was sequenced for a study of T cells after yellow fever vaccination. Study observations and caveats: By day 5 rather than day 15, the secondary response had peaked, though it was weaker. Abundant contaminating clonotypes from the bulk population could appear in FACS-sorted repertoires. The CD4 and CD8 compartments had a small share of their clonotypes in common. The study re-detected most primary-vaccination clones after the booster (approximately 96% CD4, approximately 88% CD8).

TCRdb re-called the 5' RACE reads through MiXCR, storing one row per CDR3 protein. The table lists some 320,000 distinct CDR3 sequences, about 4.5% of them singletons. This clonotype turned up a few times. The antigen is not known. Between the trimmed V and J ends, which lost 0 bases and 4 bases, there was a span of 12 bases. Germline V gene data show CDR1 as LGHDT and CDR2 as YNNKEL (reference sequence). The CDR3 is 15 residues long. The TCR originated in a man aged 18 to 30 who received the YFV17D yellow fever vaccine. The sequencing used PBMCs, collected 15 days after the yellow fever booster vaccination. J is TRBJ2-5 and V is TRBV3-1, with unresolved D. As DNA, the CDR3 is TGTGCCAGCAGCCAAGATTTTAGGCGAGGAGAGACCCAGTACTTC. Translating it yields CASSQDFRRGETQYF.